Presented here are 6 T cell receptor beta chains from one specimen sequenced in a study of blood T cell repertoires in COVID-19. TCRdb's table, derived via immunoSEQ multiplex PCR, lists solely in-frame clones and lacks some. The table has roughly 76,000 clones, roughly 89% seen once. The specimen sequenced was peripheral blood. Receptors were obtained from a man aged 25-40 years with acute or convalescent COVID-19.

This sequence joins TRBV28 and TRBJ1-5, with 7 bases lining up with TRBD1. The germline V gene encodes CDR1 MDHEN and CDR2 SYDVKM. The CDR3 has 14 amino acids. With 6 bases clipped from V and 3 bases from J, the junction kept 5 bases outside the gene matches. The CDR3 loop reads CASSRGGNNQPQHF. CDR3 DNA: TGTGCCAGCAGCAGAGGGGGCAACAATCAGCCCCAGCATTTT. Drawing the rest from reference TRBV28 and TRBJ1-5, the complete variable domain is DVKVTQSSRYLVKRTGEKVFLECVQDMDHENMFWYRQDPGLGLRLIYFSYDVKMKEKGDIPEGYSVSREKKERFSLILESASTNQTSMYLCASSRGGNNQPQHFGDGTRLSIL.

The chain employs TRBV28 and TRBJ1-5; no firm D call. Germline V gene sequence: CDR1 MDHEN, CDR2 SYDVKM. This CDR3 has 10 residues. V lost 8 bases, J lost 6 bases, and 5 bases lay in between. CDR3 bases: TGTGCCAGCGCCGGTCAGCCCCAGCATTTT. Translated: CASAGQPQHF.

The gene calls are TRBV28 and TRBJ1-1; D is unresolved. With 2 bases removed from V and 3 bases from J, the gap between germline ends came to 4 bases. Germline-derived CDR1 and CDR2 are MDHEN and SYDVKM. This CDR3 spans 12 amino acids. CDR3 nucleotide sequence: TGTGCCAGCAGTTTAGAGTACACTGAAGCTTTCTTT. This gives the protein CASSLEYTEAFF.

V usage is TRBV29-1 and J usage is TRBJ1-2; D might be TRBD1 (5 bases). From germline, CDR1 is SQVTM and CDR2 ANQGSEA. There are 13 residues in the CDR3. Trimming stripped 6 bases from V and 8 bases from J, with 19 bases between. In nucleotides, the CDR3 is TGCAGCGTAATTCCTCCTGGGCAGGGAGGCTACACCTTC. This gives the protein CSVIPPGQGGYTF. Looking up the rest from reference TRBV29-1 and TRBJ1-2 gives the full variable domain: SAVISQKPSRDICQRGTSLTIQCQVDSQVTMMFWYRQQPGQSLTLIATANQGSEATYESGFVIDKFPISRPNLTFSTLTVSNMSPEDSSIYLCSVIPPGQGGYTFGSGTRLTVV.

V gene TRBV25-1 combines with J gene TRBJ2-3; a weak D match, TRBD2 (5 bases). The CDR3 consists of 15 residues. V was shortened by 1 base and J by 4 bases, with 12 bases between the two germline ends. Germline V CDR1 and CDR2: MGHDK, SYGVNS. DNA of the CDR3: TGTGCCAGCAGTGAATCCAGCGGTCTTCCAGATACGCAGTATTTT. Amino acids: CASSESSGLPDTQYF.

The rearrangement joins TRBV5-1 to TRBJ2-1; 11 positions agree with TRBD2. Trimming at V came to 4 bases and at J to 2 bases, leaving 5 bases not matched to a gene. CDR1 is SGHRS, CDR2 YFSETQ, per germline. The CDR3 is 16 amino acids. The CDR3: CASSAVTSGTYNEQFF. Here the CDR3 DNA reads TGCGCCAGCAGCGCGGTGACTAGCGGGACCTACAATGAGCAGTTCTTC.